In this sample, the clone carrying this TCR beta chain turned up a few times. Its matching antigen is unknown. This record comes from a study of human T cells and chemical hapten exposure. Study details: Donors were sensitized with 2% DPC on the upper inner arm. The study lasted roughly 26 weeks, and patients were dosed weekly with diphenylcyclopropenone on the scalp throughout. Study outcomes and limitations: As the donors had alopecia, their immune response may differ from healthy people's. Patch test score rose with PT1 expanded TCRs, significant at 8, 16, 32, not 4.

The CDR3 totals 13 residues. Germline CDR1 and CDR2: ENHRY and SYGVKD. V was shortened by 4 bases and J by 4 bases, with 9 bases between the two germline ends. MiXCR, applied by TCRdb to the RACE reads, yields one record per CDR3 protein. The table lists 100,000 to 150,000 distinct CDR3 sequences, around 11% of them singletons. The time point is: patch test 3, about 24 weeks after DPC sensitization. Treatment defined: therapeutic diphenylcyclopropenone sensitization with weekly scalp DPC. The sequence was collected from a woman aged 50 to 60 with alopecia areata. Some clones in this sample may be carry-over from other donors' samples. The specimen was whole blood, collected in connection with sensitization to the hapten diphenylcyclopropenone (DPC). The V and J genes are TRBV10-3 and TRBJ2-3, with D unclear. CDR3 DNA sequence: TGTGCCATCAGTGTCTTCACATCAGATACGCAGTATTTT. It codes for CAISVFTSDTQYF.